The text below deals with one T cell receptor beta chain. It has no known antigen specificity. There are no base qualities to consult, and no much larger clone falls within one base. TCRdb shows the sequencer as Illumina Genome Analyzer IIx. TCRdb trimmed public reads at Q25 via fastp, called clones via MiXCR and kept in-frame beta chains. Every distinct CDR3 protein forms one entry, paired with its most common genes and DNA. The sample table holds about 16,000 distinct CDR3 sequences, of which around 32% were seen once. The ten most abundant clones make up roughly a sixth of the sample. The CDR3 covers 15 residues, taking in both the cysteine and the phenylalanine. The read is trimmed to its CDR3 DNA, 45 bases read in frame from base 1. Unmatched junction bases come to 6, with V trimmed by 5 bases and J by 4 bases. The CDR1 and CDR2 encoded by the germline V gene (reference sequence) are PRHDT and FYEKMQ.

This sample is drawn from a study (dated by TCRdb to the early 2010s). What was sequenced was blood. The TCR was taken from a human donor. The rearranged chain carries TRBV13 and TRBJ1-1, and TRBD1 aligns with 11 junction nucleotides. The nucleotide sequence is TGTGCCAGCAGCGTCGGACAGGGGGCGCGCACTGAAGCTTTCTTT. Its amino acids are CASSVGQGARTEAFF.